This T cell receptor delta chain was obtained from a study of γδ T cells in repeated Plasmodium falciparum infection. As for the study in general: Donors were malaria-exposed Malian children or age- and gender-matched Australian children.

Study observations and caveats: Compared with Australian children, Malian Vdelta2-negative repertoires seemed more clonal, less diverse, less shared.

TCRdb reran clone calling via CATT on the multiplex PCR reads. The sample lists over 45,000 delta-chain clones; 1.5% to 2% were seen once. Bulk repertoires came from Vgamma9/Vdelta2+ or Vdelta2-negative gammadelta T cells flow-sorted from PBMC. As for this clone: Its antigen is unknown. The translation of this DNA and the TCRdb protein of a much larger clone differ at residue 13, probably owing to a read error; the protein shown here is translated from the DNA.

The germline gives CDR1 GEAIGNYY, CDR2 EKD. CDR3 length: 17 residues. Specimen: gamma-delta T cells from blood. The receptor comes from a pool of human donors (malaria-infected and uninfected, not separated). This chain links TRDV2 with TRDJ1, with TRDD3 matching 12 bases. The J gene was not available in TCRdb and was assigned here by matching the DNA to germline segments. CDR3 residues: CACDPVLGDTYTNKLIF. The DNA for the CDR3 is TGTGCCTGTGACCCAGTACTGGGGGATACCTACACCAATAAACTCATCTTT.